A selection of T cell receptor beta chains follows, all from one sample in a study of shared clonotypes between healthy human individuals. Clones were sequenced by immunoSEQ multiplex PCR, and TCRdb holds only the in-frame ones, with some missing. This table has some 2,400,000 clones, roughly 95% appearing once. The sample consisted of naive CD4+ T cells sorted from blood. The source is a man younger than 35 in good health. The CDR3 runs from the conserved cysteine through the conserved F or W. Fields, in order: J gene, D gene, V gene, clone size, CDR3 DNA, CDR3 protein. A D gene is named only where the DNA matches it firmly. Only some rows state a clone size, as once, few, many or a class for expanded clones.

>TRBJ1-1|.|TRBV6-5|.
TGTGCCAGCGCAGCGGACTACATGAACACTGAAGCTTTCTTT
CASAADYMNTEAFF
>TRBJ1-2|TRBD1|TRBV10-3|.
TGTGCCATCAGTGGACAGGGAGGGTCCTATGGCTACACCTTC
CAISGQGGSYGYTF
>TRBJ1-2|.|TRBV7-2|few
TGTGCCAGCAGCCCCCCTCTCTATGGCTACACCTTC
CASSPPLYGYTF
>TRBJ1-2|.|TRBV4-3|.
TGCGCCAGCAGCGCCATGAAGTGGGGGAAGGTTGGCTACACCTTC
CASSAMKWGKVGYTF
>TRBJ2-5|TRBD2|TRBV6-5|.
TGTGCCAGCAGGCAAGCGGGGGGGCTCAGGGAGACCCAGTACTTC
CASRQAGGLRETQYF
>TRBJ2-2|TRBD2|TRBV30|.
TGTGCCTGGAGTGTAATAGCGGGAGGCGCCGGGGAGCTGTTTTTT
CAWSVIAGGAGELFF
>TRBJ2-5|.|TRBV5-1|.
TGCGCCAGCAGTCCAGGCCAAGAGACCCAGTACTTC
CASSPGQETQYF
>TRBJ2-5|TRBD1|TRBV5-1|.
TGCGCCAGCAGCTTGGTAGGGGGCCCAGAGACCCAGTACTTC
CASSLVGGPETQYF
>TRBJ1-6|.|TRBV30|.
TGTGCCTGGAGTCCTGGGCAGGTTTATTCACCCCTCCACTTT
CAWSPGQVYSPLHF
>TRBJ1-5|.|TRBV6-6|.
TGTGCCAGCAGTAGGGACGGGCGAAATCAGCCCCAGCATTTT
CASSRDGRNQPQHF
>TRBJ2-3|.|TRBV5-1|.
TGCGCCAGCAGCTTGGAAGGGCGCACAGATACGCAGTATTTT
CASSLEGRTDTQYF
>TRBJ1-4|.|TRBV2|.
TGTGCCAGCAGTGACCGGACCCCCGCACTGTTTTTT
CASSDRTPALFF
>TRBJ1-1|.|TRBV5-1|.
TGCGCCAGCAGCGAACGGAACACTGAAGCTTTCTTT
CASSERNTEAFF
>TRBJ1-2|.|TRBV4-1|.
TGCGCCAGCAGCCAACGGTTTGGCTACACCTTC
CASSQRFGYTF
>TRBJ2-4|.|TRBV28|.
TGTGCCAGCAGTTCCCCGGGACAAGGACCTGGGAACATTCAGTACTTC
CASSSPGQGPGNIQYF
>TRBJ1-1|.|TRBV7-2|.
TGTGCCAGCAGCCAGCACGGGCGGTTGACTGAAGCTTTCTTT
CASSQHGRLTEAFF
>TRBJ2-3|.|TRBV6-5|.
TGTGCCAGCAGGGTCGCAGGCACAGATACGCAGTATTTT
CASRVAGTDTQYF
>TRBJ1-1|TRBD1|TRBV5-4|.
TGTGCCAGCAGCTTGGGAGTCGGTTGGGACAGACAGAACACTGAAGCTTTCTTT
CASSLGVGWDRQNTEAFF
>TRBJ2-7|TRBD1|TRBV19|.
TGTGCCAGTAGTCTTCGGACAGGGCGTTCCTACGAGCAGTACTTC
CASSLRTGRSYEQYF
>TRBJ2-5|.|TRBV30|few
TGTGCCTGGAGTGTACCCAAACAAGAGACCCAGTACTTC
CAWSVPKQETQYF
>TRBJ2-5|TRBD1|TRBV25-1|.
TGTGCCAGCAGTGAACACCGGACAGGGCGAGAGACCCAGTACTTC
CASSEHRTGRETQYF
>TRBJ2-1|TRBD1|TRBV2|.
TGTGCCAGCAGAGGACAGGGGGCAGGGGGCAATGAGCAGTTCTTC
CASRGQGAGGNEQFF
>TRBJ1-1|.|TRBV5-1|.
TGCGCCAGCAGCTTGGTCCCAGGGACTGGGACTGAAGCTTTCTTT
CASSLVPGTGTEAFF
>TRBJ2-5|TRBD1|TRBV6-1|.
TGTGCCAGCAGTGTGGGACAGGGGAAAGAGACCCAGTACTTC
CASSVGQGKETQYF
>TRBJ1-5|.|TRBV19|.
TGTGCCAGTAGTATCGAAGGGGGGGCAAATCAGCCCCAGCATTTT
CASSIEGGANQPQHF
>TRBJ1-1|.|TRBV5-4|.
TGTGCCAGCAGCCAGGACAGAGTTGAAGCTTTCTTT
CASSQDRVEAFF
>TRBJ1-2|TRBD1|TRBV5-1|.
TGCGCCAGCAGCTTCGGACAGGGATACGGCTACACCTTC
CASSFGQGYGYTF
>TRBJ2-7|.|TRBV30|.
TGTGCCTGGAAATTTGGCCGCCGGAGCTCCTACGAGCAGTACTTC
CAWKFGRRSSYEQYF
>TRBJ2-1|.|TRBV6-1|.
TGTGCCAGCGTTTCGAGCGGGCGCCAAGATGAGCAGTTCTTC
CASVSSGRQDEQFF
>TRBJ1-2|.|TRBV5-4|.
TGTGCCAGCAGCACGGACCTGGGGTATGGCTACACCTTC
CASSTDLGYGYTF
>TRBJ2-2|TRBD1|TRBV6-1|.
TGTGCCAGCAGCATTTATCAGGGGGCCGGGGAGCTGTTTTTT
CASSIYQGAGELFF
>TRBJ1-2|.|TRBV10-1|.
TGCGCCAGCAGTGATCGACAGGCCGCGGACTATGGGGGCTACACCTTC
CASSDRQAADYGGYTF
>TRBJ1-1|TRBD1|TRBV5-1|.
TGCGCCAGCAGCTTAGGCCATGGGACAGGGGACACTGAAGCTTTCTTT
CASSLGHGTGDTEAFF
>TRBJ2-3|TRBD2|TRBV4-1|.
TGCGCCAGCAGCCCCCAGCGGGGGCGCACAGATACGCAGTATTTT
CASSPQRGRTDTQYF
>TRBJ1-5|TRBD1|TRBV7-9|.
TGTGCCAGCAGCAGGGGGCCTAACAATCAGCCCCAGCATTTT
CASSRGPNNQPQHF
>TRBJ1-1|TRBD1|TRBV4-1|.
TGCGCCAGCAGCCAAGGCGGGACAGGGGAGCCCCGCACTGAAGCTTTCTTT
CASSQGGTGEPRTEAFF
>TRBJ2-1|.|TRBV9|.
TGTGCCAGCAGCGTAGTTGGTGGGGGCTACAATGAGCAGTTCTTC
CASSVVGGGYNEQFF
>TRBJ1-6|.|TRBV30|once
TGTGCCTGGAGAACAGGCTCTAATTCACCCCTCCACTTT
CAWRTGSNSPLHF
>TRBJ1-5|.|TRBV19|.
TGTGCCAGTCGCGCGACACATAGCAATCAGCCCCAGCATTTT
CASRATHSNQPQHF
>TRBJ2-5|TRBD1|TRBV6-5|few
TGTGCCAGCAGTTACGCTCCAGGGGGCGTAAAGACCCAGTACTTC
CASSYAPGGVKTQYF
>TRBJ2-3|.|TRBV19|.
TGTGCCAGTAGTATGTGGTTACAGGTTGCCGATACGCAGTATTTT
CASSMWLQVADTQYF
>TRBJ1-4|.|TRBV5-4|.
TGTGCCAGCAGCTCTACGACGGCAGCTAATGAAAAACTGTTTTTT
CASSSTTAANEKLFF
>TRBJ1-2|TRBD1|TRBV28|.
TGTGCCAGCCAGGGGGGAGTTAACTATGGCTACACCTTC
CASQGGVNYGYTF
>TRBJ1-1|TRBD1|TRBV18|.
TGTGCCAGCTCACCCGGGACAGGGGGCTTCACTGAAGCTTTCTTT
CASSPGTGGFTEAFF
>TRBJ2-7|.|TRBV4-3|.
TGCGCCAGCACCCGATGGTTGGGTATATCTTACGAGCAGTACTTC
CASTRWLGISYEQYF
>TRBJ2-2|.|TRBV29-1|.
TGCAGCGTCACGGAGGACTACACACGAACCGGGGAGCTGTTTTTT
CSVTEDYTRTGELFF
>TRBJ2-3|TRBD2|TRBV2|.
TGTGCCAGCGGCCGGGAGGACACAGATACGCAGTATTTT
CASGREDTDTQYF
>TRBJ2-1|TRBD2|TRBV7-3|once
TGTGCCAGCAGCTTAAGACTAGCGGACTACAATGAGCAGTTCTTC
CASSLRLADYNEQFF
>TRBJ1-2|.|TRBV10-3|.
TGTGCCATCAGGGAAGGCGGCTATGGCTACACCTTC
CAIREGGYGYTF
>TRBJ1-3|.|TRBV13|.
TGTGCCAGCAGCTTAGATGCCCGTCGCTCTGGAAACACCATATATTTT
CASSLDARRSGNTIYF
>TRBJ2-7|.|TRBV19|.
TGTGCCAGTAGTAGAACAGGGAGTGGGTCCTACGAGCAGTACTTC
CASSRTGSGSYEQYF
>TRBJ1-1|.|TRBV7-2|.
TGTGCCAGCAGCCCCAGCGGGCAAATAGGGTCTGAAGCTTTCTTT
CASSPSGQIGSEAFF
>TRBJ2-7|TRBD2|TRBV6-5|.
TGTGCCAGCAGACCCCCGGGACTAGCGGCCTACGAGCAGTACTTC
CASRPPGLAAYEQYF
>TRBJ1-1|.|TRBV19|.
TGTGCCAGTAGTTTTTCCAGCACTGAAGCTTTCTTT
CASSFSSTEAFF